One sample yielded the 30 T cell receptor beta chains listed below, sequenced in a study of blood T cell repertoires in COVID-19. Clones were sequenced by immunoSEQ multiplex PCR, and TCRdb holds only the in-frame ones, with some missing. This table has tens of thousands of clones, approximately 88% appearing once. What was sequenced was peripheral blood. These receptors originate from a man at least 80 years old with active or convalescent COVID-19.

The genes are TRBV30 and TRBJ1-4, with 9 positions matching TRBD1. Unmatched junction bases numbered 5, after V lost 0 bases and J lost 9 bases. The length of the CDR3 is 14 residues. CDR1 is GTSNPN and CDR2 is SVGIG in the germline V gene (reference sequence). DNA for the CDR3: TGTGCCTGGAGTGTGACAGGGGGGCGGAAAAAACTGTTTTTT. The encoded protein is CAWSVTGGRKKLFF.

This sequence joins TRBV19 and TRBJ1-1, with TRBD1 as a possible D gene (5 bases). This CDR3 is 14 amino acids long. Germline CDR1 LNHDA, CDR2 SQIVND (reference sequence). V was cut by 7 bases and J by 2 bases, with 14 bases left in between. DNA of the CDR3: TGTGCCAGTACCCCGGGACTCCGAAACACTGAAGCTTTCTTT. Translated, it gives CASTPGLRNTEAFF. Combining the CDR3 with reference TRBV19 and TRBJ1-1 gives the whole variable domain DGGITQSPKYLFRKEGQNVTLSCEQNLNHDAMYWYRQDPGQGLRLIYYSQIVNDFQKGDIAEGYSVSREKKESFPLTVTSAQKNPTAFYLCASTPGLRNTEAFFGQGTRLTVV.

This clone was observed a few times. The J gene is TRBJ2-7, the V gene TRBV5-1; TRBD2 agrees at 9 bases. The CDR3 spans 15 residues. Germline trimming cut 4 bases from V and 3 bases from J; bases unmatched to any gene: 8. CDR1 and CDR2 (germline): SGHRS, YFSETQ. The CDR3 nucleotides read TGCGCCAGCAGCACGCTTAGCGGGAGTGTCTACGAGCAGTACTTC. This codes for CASSTLSGSVYEQYF.

The rearrangement links TRBV3-1 (or the pseudogene TRBV3-2) to TRBJ2-3; tentative D call: TRBD1 (6 bases). The CDR3 has 16 amino acids. The germline V gene has CDR1 LGHDT and CDR2 YNNKEL (reference sequence). V was clipped by 1 base and J by 3 bases, with 14 bases between them. This CDR3 reads CASSQVPGVCTDTQYF. The DNA for the CDR3 is TGTGCCAGCAGCCAAGTCCCAGGGGTGTGTACAGATACGCAGTATTTT.

V and J are TRBV6-5 and TRBJ1-1; D perhaps matches TRBD1 (5 bases). This CDR3 has 13 residues. V lost 7 bases to trimming and J lost 6 bases, with 15 bases between them. From germline, CDR1 is MNHEY and CDR2 SVGAGI. The CDR3 loop reads CASIRTIGAEAFF. CDR3 nucleotide sequence: TGTGCCAGCATCAGGACAATTGGGGCTGAAGCTTTCTTT.

The chain is built from TRBV6-5 and TRBJ1-3; 7 bases are shared with TRBD1. V was clipped by 5 bases and J by 3 bases; unmatched bases: 7. CDR3 length equals 15 residues. CDR1 and CDR2 from the germline V gene are MNHEY and SVGAGI. DNA for the CDR3: TGTGCCAGCAGTCGGGACAGCTCGTTTGGAAACACCATATATTTT. Amino acids: CASSRDSSFGNTIYF.

The V and J genes are TRBV20-1 and TRBJ2-7; possibly TRBD2 for D (5 bases). V was cut by 7 bases and J by 0 bases, with 10 bases left in between. The V gene's germline CDR1 is DFQATT and CDR2 SNEGSKA (reference sequence). The CDR3 contains 12 residues. The chain's CDR3 is CSVSGSSYEQYF. In DNA, the CDR3 is TGCAGTGTTAGTGGGAGCTCCTACGAGCAGTACTTC.

The V call is TRBV3-1 (or the pseudogene TRBV3-2), the J call TRBJ2-2; maybe TRBD2 (5 bases). Trimming stripped 1 base from V and 0 bases from J, with 6 bases between. The germline V gene has CDR1 LGHDT and CDR2 YNNKEL (reference sequence). The CDR3 consists of 15 residues. The CDR3 sequence: CASSQVRANTGELFF. Written as DNA, the CDR3 is TGTGCCAGCAGCCAAGTGCGGGCGAACACCGGGGAGCTGTTTTTT.

The genes are TRBV13 and TRBJ2-5; 7 nucleotides align to TRBD2. After removal of 4 bases from V and 4 bases from J, the junction contained 9 bases not matched to a gene. The CDR3 is made up of 15 amino acids. Germline CDR1 PRHDT, CDR2 FYEKMQ (reference sequence). CDR3 in DNA: TGTGCCAGCAGCTGGAAGCGGGGACTAACAGAGACCCAGTACTTC. This gives the protein CASSWKRGLTETQYF. Full variable domain (remainder filled in from reference TRBV13 and TRBJ2-5): AAGVIQSPRHLIKEKRETATLKCYPIPRHDTVYWYQQGPGQDPQFLISFYEKMQSDKGSIPDRFSAQQFSDYHSELNMSSLELGDSALYFCASSWKRGLTETQYFGPGTRLLVL.

This chain connects TRBV27 to TRBJ2-1; TRBD2 aligns across 8 bases. V dropped 3 bases and J dropped 5; count of bases not matched to a gene: 12. CDR3 length: 17 amino acids. The V gene's germline CDR1 is MNHEY and CDR2 SMNVEV (reference sequence). The CDR3 coding sequence is TGTGCCAGCAGTTTCCGGGGGGGAGGACCCCATGACAATGAGCAGTTCTTC. This gives the protein CASSFRGGGPHDNEQFF.

The chain joins TRBV4-1 to TRBJ2-3; D might be TRBD2 (6 bases). Germline-derived CDR1 and CDR2 are MGHRA and YSYEKL. The CDR3 consists of 13 residues. Trimming cost V 6 bases and J 6 bases, with 13 bases left between them. The CDR3 spells CASRGDLSDTQYF. CDR3 DNA: TGCGCCAGCAGAGGGGACTTGTCGGATACGCAGTATTTT.

V is TRBV7-2 and J is TRBJ2-7, with D perhaps matching TRBD2 (6 bases). Germline CDR1 is SGHTA and CDR2 is FQGNSA. This CDR3 comprises 16 residues. With 0 bases removed from V and 1 base from J, the gap between germline ends came to 13 bases. CDR3 sequence (DNA): TGTGCCAGCAGCTTAGCGGCGGGTAGCGGTTCCTACGAGCAGTACTTC. This gives the protein CASSLAAGSGSYEQYF. Supplemented by reference TRBV7-2 and TRBJ2-7, the full variable domain reads GAGVSQSPSNKVTEKGKDVELRCDPISGHTALYWYRQSLGQGLEFLIYFQGNSAPDKSGLPSDRFSAERTGGSVSTLTIQRTQQEDSAVYLCASSLAAGSGSYEQYFGPGTRLTVT.

The rearrangement joins TRBV7-9 to TRBJ2-1; a weak D match, TRBD2 (5 bases). CDR1 is SEHNR, CDR2 FQNEAQ, per germline (reference sequence). V gave up 5 bases and J gave up 0 bases, with 14 bases separating them. The CDR3 spans 16 residues. The DNA of the CDR3 is TGTGCCAGCAGCCAGCGGACGGGGAGCTCCTACAATGAGCAGTTCTTC. Translated, it gives CASSQRTGSSYNEQFF.

The chain is built from TRBV2 and TRBJ1-5, with 7 bases matching TRBD1. V trimming: 7 bases; J trimming: 0 bases; junction bases outside the gene matches: 6. The CDR3 contains 15 residues. Germline CDR1 is SNHLY and CDR2 is FYNNEI. Here the CDR3 DNA reads TGTGCCAGCACTGAGGACAGGAATAGCAATCAGCCCCAGCATTTT. Its translation is CASTEDRNSNQPQHF.

J is TRBJ1-1 and V is TRBV30, with a tentative D call TRBD1 (6 bases). The CDR3 contains 13 residues. The V end lost 3 bases, the J end lost 7 bases, and 15 bases lay between the germline ends. From germline, CDR1 is GTSNPN and CDR2 SVGIG (reference sequence). The CDR3 coding sequence is TGTGCCTGGAGCGAAGGGGGGGCTGGTGAAGCTTTCTTT. This translates into CAWSEGGAGEAFF.

J is TRBJ2-1 and V is TRBV14; TRBD2 matches 9 bases. Germline V gene sequence: CDR1 SGHDN, CDR2 FVKESK. The CDR3 is made up of 14 amino acids. J was trimmed by 7 bases and V by 1 base; bases with no gene match: 2. DNA for the CDR3: TGTGCCAGCAGCCAAGGGCTAGCGGGGAATGAGCAGTTCTTC. Its translation: CASSQGLAGNEQFF. The full variable domain, its missing parts supplied by reference TRBV14 and TRBJ2-1, is EAGVTQFPSHSVIEKGQTVTLRCDPISGHDNLYWYRRVMGKEIKFLLHFVKESKQDESGMPNNRFLAERTGGTYSTLKVQPAELEDSGVYFCASSQGLAGNEQFFGPGTRLTVL.

The genes are TRBV5-1 and TRBJ2-4; 7 bases line up with TRBD2. The ends lost 4 bases at V and 0 bases at J; junction bases unmatched: 4. This CDR3 has 15 amino acids. Germline CDR1 SGHRS, CDR2 YFSETQ. CDR3 sequence reads: CASSPGGIAKNIQYF. CDR3 DNA: TGCGCCAGCAGCCCCGGGGGGATAGCCAAAAACATTCAGTACTTC.

The chain is built from TRBV11-2 and TRBJ2-7; 8 nucleotides match TRBD1. Germline CDR1 reads SGHAT; CDR2 reads FQNNGV. CDR3 length: 13 amino acids. V shed 5 bases, J shed 4 bases, and the junction held 4 bases outside the gene matches. CDR3 sequence: CASSQGQGYEQYF. The CDR3 coding sequence is TGTGCCAGCAGCCAAGGACAGGGATACGAGCAGTACTTC.

J is TRBJ1-1 and V is TRBV11-2, with 10 bases lining up with TRBD1. Germline-derived CDR1 and CDR2 are SGHAT and FQNNGV. The length of the CDR3 is 13 residues. With V trimmed by 3 bases and J by 6 bases, 1 base remained unmatched. CDR3 nucleotide sequence: TGTGCCAGCAGCTTTGGACAGGGGGCTGAAGCTTTCTTT. Its protein product is CASSFGQGAEAFF.

CDR3 DNA: TGCAGCGTCGCCGAAGACAGGGGGGGCTACACCTTC. Protein product: CSVAEDRGGYTF. The rearrangement links TRBV29-1 to TRBJ1-2; 9 nucleotides line up with TRBD1. The CDR3 has 12 residues. Looked up from germline, CDR1 is SQVTM and CDR2 is ANQGSEA. The V and J ends lost 6 bases and 8 bases, in that order; junction bases with no gene match: 7.

This CDR3 is CASSPTGYNSPLHF. The CDR3 nucleotides are TGTGCCAGCAGTCCGACAGGGTATAATTCACCCCTCCACTTT. The chain joins TRBV21-1 to TRBJ1-6; the D call in the table, TRBD1, was not verified against the DNA. TRBV21-1 is flagged as a pseudogene. The CDR3 runs 14 residues.

The rearrangement links TRBV7-9 to TRBJ1-1; 8 nucleotides line up with TRBD1. Germline V gives CDR1 SEHNR, CDR2 FQNEAQ (reference sequence). This CDR3 contains 14 residues. The V and J ends lost 5 bases and 4 bases, in that order; junction bases with no gene match: 6. The CDR3 reads CASSAQTGGTEAFF. DNA of the CDR3: TGTGCCAGCAGCGCACAAACAGGGGGCACTGAAGCTTTCTTT.

The rearrangement uses TRBV7-9 and TRBJ1-1; 8 nucleotides line up with TRBD1. This CDR3 spans 14 amino acids. Germline CDR1 SEHNR, CDR2 FQNEAQ (reference sequence). Trimming at V came to 5 bases and at J to 3 bases, leaving 5 bases not matched to a gene. CDR3 bases: TGTGCCAGCAGCGAAGGACAGGGTCACACTGAAGCTTTCTTT. Translating it yields CASSEGQGHTEAFF.

This chain connects TRBV7-2 to TRBJ2-4, with TRBD2 identical over 8 bases. There are 18 residues in the CDR3. The junction had 12 bases not matched to a gene; V was cut back by 2 bases and J by 3 bases. Germline V CDR1 and CDR2: SGHTA, FQGNSA. CDR3 DNA: TGTGCCAGCAGCTTAAAGCTAGCGGGCGTGGGAGGCAAAAACATTCAGTACTTC. Translating gives CASSLKLAGVGGKNIQYF. The whole variable domain, filled in from reference TRBV7-2 and TRBJ2-4, reads GAGVSQSPSNKVTEKGKDVELRCDPISGHTALYWYRQSLGQGLEFLIYFQGNSAPDKSGLPSDRFSAERTGGSVSTLTIQRTQQEDSAVYLCASSLKLAGVGGKNIQYFGAGTRLSVL.

This rearrangement joins TRBV5-1 to TRBJ2-5; 9 positions match TRBD1. The CDR3 has 14 residues. The V and J ends lost 1 base and 5 bases, in that order; junction bases with no gene match: 3. Per germline, CDR1 SGHRS and CDR2 YFSETQ. DNA for the CDR3: TGCGCCAGCAGCTTGACCACAGGGGGCGAGACCCAGTACTTC. This encodes CASSLTTGGETQYF.

This clone was observed a few times. The J gene is TRBJ1-5, the V gene TRBV2; D is possibly TRBD1 (5 bases). There are 17 residues in the CDR3. Trimming left V 1 base short and J 2 bases short, with 15 bases between. Germline CDR1 reads SNHLY; CDR2 reads FYNNEI. Here the CDR3 DNA reads TGTGCCAGCAGTGAAGATATGGGGCCCCGGGGCAATCAGCCCCAGCATTTT. Translation: CASSEDMGPRGNQPQHF.

The V and J genes are TRBV12-3 or TRBV12-4 and TRBJ1-6; 9 bases align to TRBD1. V was clipped by 4 bases and J by 11 bases; unmatched bases: 3. This CDR3 region has 13 residues. The CDR3 DNA is TGTGCCAGCAGTTCGGACAGGGGTCCACCCCTCCACTTT. Translation: CASSSDRGPPLHF.

The chain couples TRBV3-1 (or the pseudogene TRBV3-2) to TRBJ2-7; D perhaps matches TRBD2 (6 bases). Germline CDR1 and CDR2: LGHDT and YNNKEL (reference sequence). The CDR3 totals 14 residues. Trimming removed 4 bases at V and 4 bases at J, with 14 bases between. The CDR3 region has the DNA TGTGCCAGCAGCCTTAGCGGAACCGGGTACGAGCAGTACTTC. It encodes CASSLSGTGYEQYF.

This clone was detected once. This chain connects TRBV10-2 to TRBJ2-3, with TRBD1 matching 11 bases. V lost 1 base, J lost 4 bases, and 4 bases stayed unmatched. The germline gives CDR1 WSHSY, CDR2 SAAADI. This CDR3 has 16 residues. CDR3 DNA: TGCGCCAGCAGTGAGTTGGACAGGGGGCTGTCAGATACGCAGTATTTT. Translation gives CASSELDRGLSDTQYF.

This clone has just a few counts. The chain recombines TRBV13 with TRBJ2-1, with 11 positions matching TRBD2. V shed 9 bases, J shed 6 bases, and the junction held 7 bases outside the gene matches. Germline assignment: CDR1 PRHDT and CDR2 FYEKMQ (reference sequence). This CDR3 region has 14 residues. In DNA, the CDR3 is TGTGCCAGTGGGCTAGCGGGGGGCCTCAATGAGCAGTTCTTC. It is translated as CASGLAGGLNEQFF.